This record covers a single T cell receptor beta chain. Antigen unknown. Germline V lookup: CDR1 MNHNS, CDR2 SASEGT. Losses at the gene ends were 2 bases for V and 6 bases for J; bases not matched to a gene: 7. The CDR3 is 16 amino acids. The data are from a study of graft-versus-host responses after intestinal transplantation. Study at large: Every transplant recipient was induced with anti-thymocyte globulin, then maintained on tacrolimus and steroids for about three years.

The repertoire was sequenced with immunoSEQ multiplex PCR; TCRdb's copy has only in-frame clones and lacks some. Here the sample spans under 30,000 clones, approximately 85% being singletons. The study's findings and limits: Patients with graft-donor T cell macrochimerism had high graft-versus-host to host-versus-graft clonal ratios in allografts. Peak GvH clone levels in circulation were associated with early post-transplant HvG declines. Marrow from the recipient contained GvH clones, some of which had appeared first in ileum or blood.

The chain is built from TRBV6-1 and TRBJ2-7; 13 bases match TRBD2. The sequence derives from a human patient who received an intestinal transplant, so some T cells may come from the graft donor. The sequencing here drew on PBMCs, taken around 460 days after intestinal transplant. The chain's CDR3 is CASSERGLAGWVEQYF. DNA of the CDR3: TGTGCCAGCAGTGAACGGGGACTAGCGGGGTGGGTCGAGCAGTACTTC.